Listed here are 32 T cell receptor beta chains from one sample, sequenced in a study of T cells in Graves' hyperthyroidism and ophthalmopathy (dated by TCRdb to about 2019). Library preparation employed multiplex PCR. Sequencing relied on an Illumina HiSeq 2000. TCR beta CDR3 regions were amplified from RNA transcripts. The first round of RT-PCR for the TCR CDR3 was performed with the HTBI primer set and the Qiagen OneStep RT-PCR kit. The public sequencing data were trimmed at Q25 with fastp and processed into clonotypes with MiXCR by TCRdb, which kept only in-frame beta chains. Merged by CDR3 protein, the rows form single entries marked with the most common genes and DNA. The sample contains hundreds of thousands of distinct CDR3 sequences, approximately 40% of them found a single time. The ten largest clones add up to around 9.3% of the sample. Material: blood. Receptor source: a man between 18 and 35 years old with Graves' hyperthyroidism.

The chain employs TRBV20-1 and TRBJ2-2; 7 bases are shared with TRBD1. V shed 6 bases, J shed 4 bases, and the junction held 8 bases outside the gene matches. The CDR3 contains 14 residues. The germline CDR1 and CDR2 sequences are DFQATT and SNEGSKA (reference sequence). The CDR3 DNA reads as TGCAGTGCCAAACGACAGGGAATCACCGGGGAGCTGTTTTTT. Translated, it gives CSAKRQGITGELFF.

V is TRBV25-1 and J is TRBJ1-6, with D unresolved. The CDR3 is 15 amino acids. With 8 bases removed from V and 3 bases from J, the gap between germline ends came to 14 bases. The germline CDR1 and CDR2 sequences are MGHDK and SYGVNS. CDR3 protein: CASEAPQDYNSPLHF. CDR3 coding DNA: TGTGCCAGCGAAGCGCCCCAGGACTATAATTCACCCCTCCACTTT.

This clonotype was observed at least ten times. A read error may explain this, as a much larger clone is one base away. V usage is TRBV10-3 and J usage is TRBJ1-1; D is undetermined. V dropped 0 bases and J dropped 4 bases, with 3 bases sitting between them. Germline V gene lookup returns CDR1 ENHRY and CDR2 SYGVKD. The CDR3 is made up of 12 amino acids. The CDR3 nucleotides are TGTGCCATCAGTGAGTCGGTCACTGAAGCTTTCTTT. Amino acid sequence: CAISESVTEAFF.

As concerns this clonotype: This could be a read error, since a much larger clone is one nucleotide away. A read error is likely, as this CDR3 ends without the conserved phenylalanine or tryptophan. The J gene is TRBJ1-2, the V gene TRBV9; 8 bases fit TRBD1. CDR3 length equals 15 residues. The junction had 12 bases not matched to a gene; V was cut back by 3 bases and J by 8 bases. Germline lookup yields CDR1 SGDLS and CDR2 YYNGEE. As DNA, the CDR3 is TGTGCCAGCAGCGCCCGAGGGACAGGCCGGGGAGGCTACACCTCC. It translates to CASSARGTGRGGYTS.

This clonotype was counted many times. The chain combines TRBV29-1 with TRBJ2-5; 10 bases align to TRBD1. The CDR3 covers 12 residues. Germline loops: CDR1 SQVTM, CDR2 ANQGSEA. The junction had 7 bases not matched to a gene; V was cut back by 6 bases and J by 9 bases. In DNA form, the CDR3 reads TGCAGCGTACCCGGACAGGGGGGGGCCCAGTACTTC. It encodes CSVPGQGGAQYF. Combining the CDR3 with reference TRBV29-1 and TRBJ2-5 gives the whole variable domain SAVISQKPSRDICQRGTSLTIQCQVDSQVTMMFWYRQQPGQSLTLIATANQGSEATYESGFVIDKFPISRPNLTFSTLTVSNMSPEDSSIYLCSVPGQGGAQYFGPGTRLLVL.

The CDR3 loop reads CASSLREFSNQPQHF. The DNA of the CDR3 is TGTGCCAGCAGTCTGAGGGAATTCAGCAATCAGCCCCAGCATTTT. This chain connects TRBV2 to TRBJ1-5; D call uncertain. In germline, CDR1 is SNHLY, CDR2 FYNNEI. V shed 5 bases and J shed 1 base, with 12 bases lying between them. The CDR3 totals 15 residues.

In its sample, this clonotype was seen a few times. The chain recombines TRBV5-1 with TRBJ2-5; 9 nucleotides match TRBD1. The CDR3 is 13 residues long. V trimming: 6 bases; J trimming: 5 bases; junction bases outside the gene matches: 5. Germline CDR1 and CDR2: SGHRS and YFSETQ. CDR3 nucleotide sequence: TGCGCCAGCAAGGGACAGGGACGCGAGACCCAGTACTTC. This encodes CASKGQGRETQYF.

The rearrangement uses TRBV7-9 and TRBJ2-5, with 15 bases fitting TRBD2. The CDR3 is 16 amino acids. The germline V gene has CDR1 SEHNR and CDR2 FQNEAQ (reference sequence). Unmatched junction bases numbered 4, after V lost 4 bases and J lost 4 bases. CDR3 nucleotide sequence: TGTGCCAGCAGCTGGACTAGCGGGGGGGCATCAGAGACCCAGTACTTC. This translates into CASSWTSGGASETQYF.

The rearrangement joins TRBV29-1 to TRBJ1-5, with D possibly TRBD1 on 6 matching bases. This CDR3 region has 14 residues. The V and J ends lost 7 bases and 6 bases respectively, with 19 bases between them. CDR1 is SQVTM, CDR2 ANQGSEA, per germline. The CDR3 loop is CSGEGGGPSQPQHF. The CDR3 bases are TGCAGCGGGGAGGGAGGGGGGCCAAGTCAGCCCCAGCATTTT.

V and J are TRBV4-3 and TRBJ2-5; 7 nucleotides agree with TRBD1. This CDR3 is built from 15 residues. Germline V gene sequence: CDR1 LGHNA, CDR2 YSLEER. The J segment lost 5 bases and the V segment lost 2 bases, leaving 8 bases of the junction unmatched. The CDR3 DNA reads TGCGCCAGCAGCCAACAAACAGGGGCCGGTGAGACCCAGTACTTC. Its translation: CASSQQTGAGETQYF.

This clonotype was seen more than once but under ten times. A much larger clone lies a single base off, so this may be a read error. CDR3 in DNA: TGTGCCAGCAGCCACGGGGACGAGCAGTACTTC. Residues: CASSHGDEQYF. The gene calls are TRBV9 and TRBJ2-7, with D perhaps TRBD2 (5 bases). Germline assignment: CDR1 SGDLS and CDR2 YYNGEE. The CDR3 has 11 amino acids. The ends were cut back, 4 bases at V and 5 bases at J, with 7 bases in the middle. The full variable domain, completed using reference TRBV9 and TRBJ2-7, is DSGVTQTPKHLITATGQRVTLRCSPRSGDLSVYWYQQSLDQGLQFLIQYYNGEERAKGNILERFSAQQFPDLHSELNLSSLELGDSALYFCASSHGDEQYFGPGTRLTVT.

The chain recombines TRBV20-1 with TRBJ1-3; D remains unclear. Between the trimmed V and J ends, which lost 4 bases and 7 bases, there was a span of 11 bases. Per the germline V gene, CDR1 is DFQATT and CDR2 is SNEGSKA (reference sequence). The CDR3 length is 12 residues. The CDR3, as DNA: TGCAGTGCTACAGAGACTATGAACACCATATATTTT. Translation: CSATETMNTIYF.

The CDR3, as DNA: TGCGCCAGCAGCTTGTGGGGCCTCGGAGACACTGAAGCTTTCTTT. Translation gives CASSLWGLGDTEAFF. The rearrangement uses TRBV5-1 and TRBJ1-1; possible D gene TRBD1, 5 bases. The length of the CDR3 is 15 residues. Germline assignment: CDR1 SGHRS and CDR2 YFSETQ. Trimming left V 1 base short and J 3 bases short, with 13 bases between.

This clonotype has at least ten counts. The J gene is TRBJ1-1, the V gene TRBV10-3; D is perhaps TRBD1 (5 bases). Deletions cut 9 bases from V and 1 base from J, with 12 bases between. The germline V gene has CDR1 ENHRY and CDR2 SYGVKD. This CDR3 is 13 amino acids long. CDR3 protein: CAIKDRKNTEAFF. The CDR3 coding sequence is TGTGCCATAAAAGACAGAAAGAACACTGAAGCTTTCTTT.

The V gene is TRBV4-2, the J gene TRBJ2-7, with TRBD1 matching 7 bases. V was pared by 0 bases and J by 2 bases, with 4 bases of the junction left unmatched. This CDR3 has 15 residues. In germline, CDR1 is LGHNA, CDR2 YNFKEQ. The CDR3 spells CASSQETRGTYEQYF. CDR3 bases: TGTGCCAGCAGCCAAGAGACCAGGGGGACCTACGAGCAGTACTTC.

This chain connects TRBV7-8 to TRBJ2-2; a possible D gene is TRBD1 (6 bases). V dropped 6 bases and J dropped 7 bases, with 18 bases sitting between them. Germline V gene lookup returns CDR1 SGHVS and CDR2 FQNEAQ. This CDR3 contains 15 residues. CDR3 nucleotides: TGTGCCAGCAGTTTGGACAACAGGGCTGGCGGGGAGCTGTTTTTT. Its protein is CASSLDNRAGGELFF.

The chain uses TRBV15 and TRBJ2-2; 7 positions match TRBD2. Germline-derived CDR1 and CDR2 are LNHNV and YYDKDF (reference sequence). V was clipped by 0 bases and J by 4 bases; unmatched bases: 2. This CDR3 is built from 15 residues. The CDR3 coding sequence is TGTGCCACCAGCAGAGATTCGGGGGGCACCGGGGAGCTGTTTTTT. It yields the protein CATSRDSGGTGELFF.

In the case of this clonotype: Possible read error: a much larger clone is one base away. V gene TRBV10-2 combines with J gene TRBJ1-2, with D possibly being TRBD1 (5 bases). Germline-derived CDR1 and CDR2 are WSHSY and SAAADI. The CDR3 has 17 amino acids. DNA of the CDR3: TGTGCCAGCAGGTCACGGGGCCGGGACGGCCTAAACTATGGCTACACCTTC. Its translation: CASRSRGRDGLNYGYTF.

A word on this clonotype: A much larger clone lies one base from this, so it may be a read error. The V call is TRBV7-9, the J call TRBJ1-2; D is uncertain. The CDR3 has 14 residues. CDR1 and CDR2 (germline): SEHNR, FQNEAQ (reference sequence). Trimming took off 5 bases at V and 10 bases at J, with 20 bases between the two ends. The CDR3 spells CASSPQEQQRHYTF. The CDR3 bases are TGTGCCAGCAGCCCCCAGGAACAACAACGCCACTACACCTTC.

This clonotype was detected ten times or more. This chain links TRBV9 with TRBJ2-5; TRBD2 agrees at 8 bases. The junction had 6 bases not matched to a gene; V was cut back by 3 bases and J by 5 bases. The CDR3 is 14 amino acids. The germline gives CDR1 SGDLS, CDR2 YYNGEE. The CDR3 DNA is TGTGCCAGCAGCGATACTAGCGGAGAGGAGACCCAGTACTTC. This translates into CASSDTSGEETQYF. The full variable domain, with the rest looked up from reference TRBV9 and TRBJ2-5, is DSGVTQTPKHLITATGQRVTLRCSPRSGDLSVYWYQQSLDQGLQFLIQYYNGEERAKGNILERFSAQQFPDLHSELNLSSLELGDSALYFCASSDTSGEETQYFGPGTRLLVL.

The chain is built from TRBV7-2 and TRBJ2-7; no clear D. CDR3 length: 14 residues. Between the trimmed V and J ends, which lost 4 bases and 9 bases, there was a span of 19 bases. CDR1 is SGHTA, CDR2 FQGNSA, per germline. This CDR3 is CASSCSAPLGRQYF. In DNA, the CDR3 is TGTGCCAGCAGCTGCAGTGCCCCCTTAGGGCGGCAGTACTTC.

This chain uses TRBV29-1 with TRBJ1-2; D is perhaps TRBD1 (5 bases). Trimming stripped 7 bases from V and 6 bases from J, with 30 bases between. The CDR3 length is 17 residues. Per the germline V gene, CDR1 is SQVTM and CDR2 is ANQGSEA. The CDR3 bases are TGCAGCGCCCGACGGGGAGATGGGACGGTCGGAGAAGATGGCTACACCTTC. Translating gives CSARRGDGTVGEDGYTF.

The V and J genes are TRBV7-9 and TRBJ2-5; no firm D call. Trimming left V 1 base short and J 7 bases short, with 10 bases between. The CDR3 spans 13 residues. The germline gives CDR1 SEHNR, CDR2 FQNEAQ (reference sequence). The CDR3 DNA reads as TGTGCCAGCAGCTTAGAGATACGTGGGACCCAGTACTTC. It codes for CASSLEIRGTQYF.

This chain uses TRBV15 with TRBJ1-6; 7 bases map to TRBD1. Germline CDR1 reads LNHNV; CDR2 reads YYDKDF (reference sequence). The CDR3 length is 17 residues. The ends lost 4 bases at V and 0 bases at J; junction bases unmatched: 6. This chain's CDR3 is CATSTDRRSSYNSPLHF. In DNA, the CDR3 is TGTGCCACCAGCACGGACAGGCGTAGCTCCTATAATTCACCCCTCCACTTT.

Many counts were recorded for this clonotype. CDR3: CASTADRASNQPQHF. CDR3 DNA sequence: TGTGCCAGCACCGCGGACAGGGCAAGCAATCAGCCCCAGCATTTT. The chain uses TRBV2 and TRBJ1-5; the match to TRBD1 covers 8 bases. CDR3 length: 15 amino acids. CDR1 and CDR2 from the germline V gene are SNHLY and FYNNEI. J lost 1 base, V lost 7 bases, and 6 bases had no gene match. Combining the CDR3 with reference TRBV2 and TRBJ1-5 gives the whole variable domain EPEVTQTPSHQVTQMGQEVILRCVPISNHLYFYWYRQILGQKVEFLVSFYNNEISEKSEIFDDQFSVERPDGSNFTLKIRSTKLEDSAMYFCASTADRASNQPQHFGDGTRLSIL.

The sample holds a few counts of this clonotype. The J gene is TRBJ2-5, the V gene TRBV7-8, with a weak D call TRBD2 (5 bases). Germline V gives CDR1 SGHVS, CDR2 FQNEAQ. Trimming removed 5 bases from V and 3 bases from J, with 28 bases in between. This CDR3 comprises 19 residues. The chain's CDR3 is CASSETSGVGSTIKETQYF. The CDR3 DNA reads as TGTGCCAGCAGCGAGACAAGCGGTGTCGGATCGACGATTAAAGAGACCCAGTACTTC.

This clonotype appeared many times. The chain carries TRBV2 and TRBJ1-3; 12 bases line up with TRBD1. The CDR3 sequence is 16 residues long. Germline CDR1 reads SNHLY; CDR2 reads FYNNEI. J gave up 3 bases and V 7 bases, and 7 bases lay outside the gene matches. In nucleotides, the CDR3 is TGTGCCAGCATCCGGGACAGGGGGCTAGATGGAAACACCATATATTTT. It is translated as CASIRDRGLDGNTIYF. Combining the CDR3 with reference TRBV2 and TRBJ1-3 gives the whole variable domain EPEVTQTPSHQVTQMGQEVILRCVPISNHLYFYWYRQILGQKVEFLVSFYNNEISEKSEIFDDQFSVERPDGSNFTLKIRSTKLEDSAMYFCASIRDRGLDGNTIYFGEGSWLTVV.

The chain uses TRBV10-3 and TRBJ2-7, with 8 bases matching TRBD1. The CDR3 is made up of 14 amino acids. The V and J ends lost 6 bases and 3 bases, in that order; junction bases with no gene match: 7. Germline CDR1 ENHRY, CDR2 SYGVKD. CDR3 in amino acids: CAISRGRGSYEQYF. The DNA for the CDR3 is TGTGCCATCAGCAGGGGGCGGGGAAGCTACGAGCAGTACTTC.

This clonotype was observed at least ten times. The chain couples TRBV6-1 to TRBJ1-1; weak D call: TRBD1 (5 bases). CDR1 is MNHNS and CDR2 is SASEGT in the germline V gene. The CDR3 is 14 residues long. The V end lost 4 bases, the J end lost 3 bases, and 12 bases lay between the germline ends. CDR3 amino acids: CASSVQAWDTEAFF. CDR3 in DNA: TGTGCCAGCAGTGTACAGGCGTGGGACACTGAAGCTTTCTTT.

The chain links TRBV28 to TRBJ2-7; 7 bases are shared with TRBD2. The germline CDR1 and CDR2 sequences are MDHEN and SYDVKM. The CDR3 runs 13 residues. The V segment lost 5 bases and the J segment 7 bases; nucleotides outside the gene matches: 8. CDR3 coding DNA: TGTGCCAGCAGTCATCGGGGAGGGCGAGAGCAGTACTTC. Translation: CASSHRGGREQYF.

V gene TRBV9 combines with J gene TRBJ2-2; D may match TRBD1 or TRBD2 (5 bases each). The CDR3 has 16 residues. V shed 1 base and J shed 3 bases, with 13 bases lying between them. Looked up from germline, CDR1 is SGDLS and CDR2 is YYNGEE. CDR3 DNA sequence: TGTGCCAGCAGCGTAAGGGACCAAATTCACACCGGGGAGCTGTTTTTT. Its protein product is CASSVRDQIHTGELFF.

This clonotype was seen a handful of times. This rearrangement joins TRBV9 to TRBJ1-4, with D perhaps TRBD1 (5 bases). CDR3 length: 15 residues. Germline V gene data show CDR1 as SGDLS and CDR2 as YYNGEE. The V gene lost 0 bases and the J gene lost 2 bases, with 8 bases spanning the gap. CDR3 loop: CASSVDWDTNEKLFF. CDR3 sequence (DNA): TGTGCCAGCAGCGTAGATTGGGACACTAATGAAAAACTGTTTTTT.